This TCR beta chain emerged from a study of OX40 agonist ivuxolimab in advanced cancers. Study overall: Partial responses occurred in three patients (one hepatocellular carcinoma, two cutaneous melanoma). Study results and limitations: In the expanded peripheral T cells, antigen specificity was never determined.

The CDR3 covers 16 residues. Germline CDR1 and CDR2: LNHDA and SQIVND (reference sequence). Trimming removed 8 bases from V and 0 bases from J; junction bases left unmatched: 6. Notes on this clone: What it recognizes is unknown.

The assay was immunoSEQ multiplex PCR, and TCRdb's table has in-frame clones only and misses some. The repertoire holds about 68,000 clones, with about 85% as singletons. This specimen was CD4+ or CD8+ T cells sorted from blood, taken in a trial of the OX40 agonist ivuxolimab. This receptor was obtained from an adult with an advanced solid tumor such as melanoma, head and neck, liver or kidney cancer. This rearrangement joins TRBV19 to TRBJ2-6; 8 bases are shared with TRBD1. The CDR3 sequence is CASDRGALSGANVLTF. The CDR3 region has the DNA TGTGCCAGTGACAGGGGAGCCCTCTCTGGGGCCAACGTCCTGACTTTC. The whole variable domain, filled in from reference TRBV19 and TRBJ2-6, reads DGGITQSPKYLFRKEGQNVTLSCEQNLNHDAMYWYRQDPGQGLRLIYYSQIVNDFQKGDIAEGYSVSREKKESFPLTVTSAQKNPTAFYLCASDRGALSGANVLTFGAGSRLTVL.